The entry below gives a single T cell receptor (beta chain) sequence along with its context. This entry is derived from a study of blood T cell repertoires in COVID-19. The length of the CDR3 is 15 residues. The trim removed 4 bases at V and 1 base at J, leaving 3 bases unmatched. The V gene's germline CDR1 is LGHDT and CDR2 YNNKEL (reference sequence). The table came from immunoSEQ multiplex PCR; TCRdb's copy has only in-frame clones and leaves some out. This repertoire shows 200,000 to 250,000 clones, 85% to 90% found once; its top ten account for about 2.5%. The sequenced material came from peripheral blood. The origin of this receptor is a young man with COVID-19, enrolled during active disease. This chain uses TRBV3-1 (or the pseudogene TRBV3-2) with TRBJ2-2, with 7 bases identical to TRBD1. The CDR3, as DNA: TGTGCCAGCAGCCCAGGGACAGTGAACACCGGGGAGCTGTTTTTT. This codes for CASSPGTVNTGELFF.